This TCR beta chain was retrieved from a study of shared clonotypes between healthy human individuals. This CDR3 region has 15 residues. Trimming took 3 bases from V and 2 from J; bases not matched to a gene: 4. Germline V gene data show CDR1 as SGHTA and CDR2 as FQGNSA. Donors were healthy HIV-negative adults without recently reported acute infections or vaccinations. At a deep level, the assay was run. Investigators spread the genomic DNA of each subset evenly over several immunoSEQ plates. Ten immunoSEQ deep assay plates were used to sequence the DNA of unsorted PBMCs. Assay used: immunoSEQ multiplex PCR; TCRdb lists only in-frame clones, some missing. The table shows fewer than 650,000 clones, with roughly 79% occurring only once.

The sequenced sample consisted of PBMCs. The receptor was isolated from a middle-aged woman in good health. Some clones in this sample may be carry-over from other donors' samples. The chain joins TRBV7-2 to TRBJ2-3, with 8 bases matching TRBD2. CDR3 sequence (DNA): TGTGCCAGCAGCTTTGCAGCGGGAGCCACAGATACGCAGTATTTT. This sequence encodes CASSFAAGATDTQYF.